The present T cell receptor (beta chain) was sequenced within a study of spatial heterogeneity in lung cancer. The germline V gene has CDR1 MNHNY and CDR2 SVGAGI (reference sequence). This CDR3 is built from 14 residues. Trimming took off 0 bases at V and 5 bases at J, with 10 bases between the two ends. Time point of the sample: sample taken at primary tumor resection. TCRdb passed the 5' RACE reads through MiXCR, listing each CDR3 protein once. This table holds about 13,000 distinct CDR3 sequences, about 4.6% found once. The table lists this clonotype with many counts. Its specificity is not known. As an off-target read in a library built for alpha chains, this beta chain has a frequency of little significance. Study-level points and caveats: Expanded intratumoral alpha and beta TCR counts tracked tumor mutation counts.

The specimen was lung tumor tissue, collected at surgery. The sequence was obtained from a male donor with early-stage non-small cell lung cancer. The chain uses TRBV6-6 and TRBJ2-5; the D is unclear. The CDR3 region is CASSYSHVSETQYF. Here the CDR3 DNA reads TGTGCCAGCAGTTACTCGCATGTTTCGGAGACCCAGTACTTC.